These 7 T cell receptor beta chains were all obtained from the same sample, sequenced in a study of shared clonotypes between healthy human individuals. Clones were read by immunoSEQ multiplex PCR, and TCRdb kept only the in-frame ones, dropping some. The repertoire includes more than 850,000 clones, about 84% of them detected once, and approximately 0.5% sits in the top ten. Sequencing was carried out using memory CD4+ T cells from PBMCs. The sample's subset: CD45RA-negative fraction. The origin of the receptors is a man younger than 30 in good health. Some clones in this sample may be carry-over from other donors' samples.

The J gene is TRBJ1-2, the V gene TRBV6-1; no firm D call. Trimming removed 2 bases from V and 8 bases from J, with 18 bases in between. The CDR3 length is 15 residues. Germline CDR1 and CDR2: MNHNS and SASEGT. Written as DNA, the CDR3 is TGTGCCAGCAGTGAATTAAAAATGGAAGGATACGGCTACACCTTC. Amino acid sequence: CASSELKMEGYGYTF.

The chain uses TRBV5-4 and TRBJ1-2, with 7 bases aligning to TRBD1. The V gene's germline CDR1 is SGHNT and CDR2 YYREEE (reference sequence). V lost 0 bases and J lost 0; bases outside the gene matches: 2. This CDR3 region has 15 residues. For the CDR3, the DNA is TGTGCCAGCAGCTTGGAGGGGACAGCTAACTATGGCTACACCTTC. Its protein product is CASSLEGTANYGYTF.

The rearrangement joins TRBV28 to TRBJ1-5, with D possibly TRBD1 on 6 matching bases. There are 15 residues in the CDR3. CDR1 and CDR2 from the germline V gene are MDHEN and SYDVKM. Trimming shortened V by 4 bases and J by 7 bases, and 17 bases separated the two germline ends. The CDR3 nucleotides read TGTGCCAGCAGTTCCTCGGGAGGGGGAGTACAGCCCCAGCATTTT. Protein: CASSSSGGGVQPQHF.

In its sample, this clone was seen once. J is TRBJ2-1 and V is TRBV2, with no clear D. The V end lost 6 bases, the J end lost 1 base, and 7 bases lay between the germline ends. Germline V gene lookup returns CDR1 SNHLY and CDR2 FYNNEI. This CDR3 region has 13 residues. CDR3 in DNA: TGTGCCAGCAGCGCTCTTTCCTACAATGAGCAGTTCTTC. As protein: CASSALSYNEQFF.

The rearrangement uses TRBV10-3 and TRBJ2-5, with TRBD2 matching over 7 bases. Germline CDR1 ENHRY, CDR2 SYGVKD. V shed 2 bases, J shed 0 bases, and the junction held 9 bases outside the gene matches. This CDR3 comprises 17 residues. This CDR3 is CAISEIGGRRNQETQYF. In nucleotides, the CDR3 is TGTGCCATCAGTGAGATCGGGGGGAGGCGCAACCAAGAGACCCAGTACTTC.

This sequence joins TRBV7-2 and TRBJ2-7, with D tentatively TRBD2 (6 bases). V was clipped by 7 bases and J by 4 bases, with 20 bases between them. CDR1 and CDR2 from the germline V gene are SGHTA and FQGNSA. This CDR3 comprises 15 residues. CDR3 in amino acids: CASNRRGGLGYEQYF. CDR3 bases: TGTGCCAGCAACCGAAGAGGAGGGCTTGGGTACGAGCAGTACTTC.

This rearrangement joins TRBV7-2 to TRBJ2-3, with 8 bases aligning to TRBD2. Germline V gene data show CDR1 as SGHTA and CDR2 as FQGNSA. This CDR3 has 16 amino acids. The J segment lost 0 bases and the V segment lost 4 bases, leaving 6 bases of the junction unmatched. CDR3 loop: CASSSGTSLSTDTQYF. CDR3 in DNA: TGTGCCAGCAGCTCCGGGACTAGTCTTAGCACAGATACGCAGTATTTT.